These 14 T cell receptor beta chains came from one sample sequenced in a study of Ad26.COV2.S vaccination and SARS-CoV-2 variants. Treatment: some 20 received Ad26.COV2.S at low or high dose, single or two shots; 5 received placebo; per-sample allocation not given. Collection of the samples took place on day 63 after the first injection of vaccine or placebo. TCRdb's copy holds only in-frame clones and misses some; the assay was immunoSEQ multiplex PCR. Counted here are hundreds of thousands of clones, about 93% occurring once; the ten biggest clones make up 9% to 15%. The sample in question was peripheral blood, obtained in a trial of Ad26.COV2.S vaccine versus placebo. These receptors all stem from a person aged 18-60 years who received the Ad26.COV2.S COVID-19 vaccine or a placebo.

This clone was seen a few times. The chain combines TRBV19 with TRBJ2-2, with TRBD2 matching 7 bases. Trimming removed 1 base from V and 3 bases from J; junction bases left unmatched: 5. Looked up from germline, CDR1 is LNHDA and CDR2 is SQIVND (reference sequence). The CDR3 spans 16 residues. The CDR3 protein is CASSIASGGYTGELFF. The CDR3 nucleotides are TGTGCCAGTAGTATAGCCTCGGGAGGATACACCGGGGAGCTGTTTTTT.

The chain uses TRBV11-2 and TRBJ2-7, with D tentatively TRBD2 (5 bases). V was trimmed by 1 base and J by 7 bases, leaving 17 bases between them. The length of the CDR3 is 15 residues. Germline V gene sequence: CDR1 SGHAT, CDR2 FQNNGV. In DNA form, the CDR3 reads TGTGCCAGCAGCTTAGGAACGGGGTCGCTAAGGGAGCAGTACTTC. Its translation: CASSLGTGSLREQYF.

The chain carries TRBV2 and TRBJ1-1; D unresolved. Deletions cut 3 bases from V and 4 bases from J, with 18 bases between. This CDR3 contains 16 residues. CDR1 is SNHLY and CDR2 is FYNNEI in the germline V gene. CDR3 bases: TGTGCCAGCAGTGACCCGCGGGAGGGTATAGGCACTGAAGCTTTCTTT. It specifies CASSDPREGIGTEAFF.

V usage is TRBV30 and J usage is TRBJ1-2, with unresolved D. CDR3 length equals 15 residues. V lost 1 base and J 3 bases, leaving 15 bases between the germline ends. Germline CDR1 and CDR2: GTSNPN and SVGIG (reference sequence). The CDR3, as DNA: TGTGCCTGGAGTGAATTAGGCAGGACCTACTATGGCTACACCTTC. This encodes CAWSELGRTYYGYTF.

The CDR3 sequence is CASSLEQGSNYGYTF. CDR3 nucleotide sequence: TGCGCCAGCAGCTTGGAGCAGGGGAGTAACTATGGCTACACCTTC. The V call is TRBV5-1, the J call TRBJ1-2; a possible D gene is TRBD1 (6 bases). Germline CDR1 SGHRS, CDR2 YFSETQ. Trimming pared 0 bases from V and 1 base from J, leaving 10 bases between. The CDR3 loop spans 15 amino acids.

This clone was detected once. This rearrangement joins TRBV28 to TRBJ1-2; 10 bases are shared with TRBD1. The CDR3 totals 15 residues. The J segment lost 4 bases and the V segment lost 3 bases, leaving 5 bases of the junction unmatched. CDR1 MDHEN and CDR2 SYDVKM come from the germline V gene. The CDR3 region is CASSLGTGVIYGYTF. CDR3 DNA sequence: TGTGCCAGCAGTTTGGGGACAGGGGTAATCTATGGCTACACCTTC.

Comments on this clone: Because the CDR3's place on the DNA is in doubt, the DNA is left out and the CDR3 is given as listed by TCRdb. The genes are TRBV11-2 and TRBJ2-1. Germline V gives CDR1 SGHAT, CDR2 FQNNGV. The CDR3 is made up of 17 amino acids, end residues included. CDR3 protein: CASSNSFRGRKFDEQFF.

This clone came up once. V and J are TRBV2 and TRBJ2-3; 7 positions match TRBD2. Trimming at V came to 4 bases and at J to 5 bases, leaving 6 bases not matched to a gene. This CDR3 is 14 amino acids long. CDR1 and CDR2 from the germline V gene are SNHLY and FYNNEI. As DNA, the CDR3 is TGTGCCAGCAGTGGACTAGCTGGGGTAGATACGCAGTATTTT. Translation gives CASSGLAGVDTQYF.

This chain joins TRBV7-6 and TRBJ1-2; D not resolved. This CDR3 contains 14 residues. Trimming pared 5 bases from V and 2 bases from J, leaving 12 bases between. The V gene's germline CDR1 is SGHVS and CDR2 FNYEAQ. The CDR3 loop reads CASSAGAGNYGYTF. CDR3 DNA: TGTGCCAGCAGCGCGGGTGCGGGGAACTATGGCTACACCTTC.

This clone has a single count. The chain links TRBV19 to TRBJ2-5, with 9 bases matching TRBD1. CDR1 and CDR2 from the germline V gene are LNHDA and SQIVND (reference sequence). CDR3 length: 15 residues. With 3 bases clipped from V and 7 bases from J, the junction kept 9 bases outside the gene matches. In nucleotides, the CDR3 is TGTGCCAGTAGTATGGATAGACAGGGGGGTGTGACCCAGTACTTC. It is translated as CASSMDRQGGVTQYF.

J is TRBJ2-2 and V is TRBV7-9; a possible D gene is TRBD2 (5 bases). This CDR3 is 15 amino acids long. Germline V lookup: CDR1 SEHNR, CDR2 FQNEAQ (reference sequence). V lost 3 bases to trimming and J lost 7 bases, with 15 bases between them. The CDR3, as DNA: TGTGCCAGCAGCTTCGGGGAACTACAAATCGGGGAGCTGTTTTTT. Residues: CASSFGELQIGELFF.

J is TRBJ2-7 and V is TRBV9, with TRBD2 matching over 13 bases. CDR1 SGDLS and CDR2 YYNGEE come from the germline V gene. J lost 3 bases, V lost 3 bases, and 15 bases had no gene match. The CDR3 runs 19 residues. Here the CDR3 reads CASSAGTSGAVPSIYEQYF. CDR3 nucleotide sequence: TGTGCCAGCAGCGCGGGGACTAGCGGGGCCGTCCCGTCAATCTACGAGCAGTACTTC.

For this clone: Other DNA sequences in this sample translate to the same CDR3. V is TRBV7-9 and J is TRBJ2-7; D not certain. The germline gives CDR1 SEHNR, CDR2 FQNEAQ (reference sequence). V was clipped by 0 bases and J by 5 bases, with 5 bases between them. The CDR3 length is 12 residues. CDR3 in DNA: TGTGCCAGCAGCTTAGCCAGCCACGAGCAGTACTTC. Translated: CASSLASHEQYF.

V and J are TRBV27 and TRBJ1-2, with 8 bases lining up with TRBD1. The CDR3 has 15 amino acids. Trimming at V came to 1 base and at J to 4 bases, leaving 5 bases not matched to a gene. Germline CDR1 MNHEY, CDR2 SMNVEV (reference sequence). The CDR3 spells CASSLFGQGFYGYTF. The DNA for the CDR3 is TGTGCCAGCAGTTTATTCGGACAGGGATTCTATGGCTACACCTTC.